What follows are 24 T cell receptor beta chains derived from one specimen sequenced in a study of blood T cell repertoires in COVID-19 (dated by TCRdb to the early 2020s). Library method: the immunoSEQ multiplex PCR assay. Here the immuneACCESS table is served through TCRdb, limited to in-frame sequences with V and J called. Missing clones are a known gap in these copies; in checked studies unresolved V genes cover under half, and the rest lacks a known reason. A total of about 100,000 clones appear in this sample, roughly nine tenths of them only once. The top ten clones comprise 0.85% to 1% of the sample. Source material: peripheral blood. The receptors stem from a man aged 55-75 years with acute or convalescent COVID-19.

This rearrangement joins TRBV24-1 to TRBJ1-2, with D possibly matching TRBD1 (6 bases). V was clipped by 3 bases and J by 4 bases, with 11 bases between them. CDR1 KGHDR and CDR2 SFDVKD come from the germline V gene. CDR3 length: 14 residues. The CDR3 here is CATSDPGTSYGYTF. In DNA form, the CDR3 reads TGTGCCACCAGTGATCCTGGGACAAGCTATGGCTACACCTTC.

The CDR3 bases are TGTGCCAGCAGTTTCCTACGTTCACCCCTCCACTTT. Translating it yields CASSFLRSPLHF. The genes are TRBV27 and TRBJ1-6; D unclear. The V and J ends lost 3 bases and 9 bases respectively, with 6 bases between them. Looked up from germline, CDR1 is MNHEY and CDR2 is SMNVEV (reference sequence). This CDR3 spans 12 amino acids.

The J gene is TRBJ2-1, the V gene TRBV2; a possible D gene is TRBD2 (6 bases). Germline CDR1 is SNHLY and CDR2 is FYNNEI. V gave up 6 bases and J gave up 4 bases, with 13 bases separating them. The CDR3 runs 14 residues. CDR3 bases: TGTGCCAGCAGCCGGAGGGGAAATTACAATGAGCAGTTCTTC. Translating gives CASSRRGNYNEQFF. The whole variable domain, filled in from reference TRBV2 and TRBJ2-1, reads EPEVTQTPSHQVTQMGQEVILRCVPISNHLYFYWYRQILGQKVEFLVSFYNNEISEKSEIFDDQFSVERPDGSNFTLKIRSTKLEDSAMYFCASSRRGNYNEQFFGPGTRLTVL.

The V gene is TRBV4-1, the J gene TRBJ1-1; the match to TRBD1 covers 9 bases. CDR3 length: 15 residues. The trim removed 1 base at V and 3 bases at J, leaving 3 bases unmatched. From germline, CDR1 is MGHRA and CDR2 YSYEKL. The CDR3 region has the DNA TGCGCCAGCAGCCAAGGGACAGGGGAGGACACTGAAGCTTTCTTT. Translated, it gives CASSQGTGEDTEAFF.

This chain connects TRBV7-8 to TRBJ1-5; TRBD1 might be the D (5 bases). The CDR3 spans 15 residues. Germline-derived CDR1 and CDR2 are SGHVS and FQNEAQ. V was cut by 0 bases and J by 1 base, with 7 bases left in between. The CDR3 nucleotides read TGTGCCAGCAGCTTAGCGGGGGGGAGCAATCAGCCCCAGCATTTT. Amino acid sequence: CASSLAGGSNQPQHF.

This rearrangement joins TRBV24-1 to TRBJ1-1; 10 nucleotides line up with TRBD1. Germline CDR1 is KGHDR and CDR2 is SFDVKD. The CDR3 sequence is 15 residues long. J lost 4 bases, V lost 3 bases, and 4 bases had no gene match. The CDR3 nucleotides read TGTGCCACCAGTGATGGACAGGGGGAAGGCACTGAAGCTTTCTTT. Protein product: CATSDGQGEGTEAFF.

V and J are TRBV6-1 and TRBJ2-7; 7 positions agree with TRBD1. The germline CDR1 and CDR2 sequences are MNHNS and SASEGT. Trimming cost V 1 base and J 7 bases; bases outside gene matches: 10. This CDR3 spans 15 amino acids. The CDR3 region has the DNA TGTGCCAGCAGTGAAGATAAGGGGGCGCATCGGGAGCAGTACTTC. Translating it yields CASSEDKGAHREQYF.

This chain joins TRBV30 and TRBJ1-5; a weak D match, TRBD1 (5 bases). Germline CDR1 GTSNPN, CDR2 SVGIG (reference sequence). The CDR3 is 14 residues long. The V gene lost 5 bases and the J gene lost 6 bases, with 17 bases spanning the gap. Here the CDR3 DNA reads TGTGCCTGGTCGTCTCTCTTGGGGGGTCAGCCCCAGCATTTT. The encoded protein is CAWSSLLGGQPQHF. The variable domain in full, completed from reference TRBV30 and TRBJ1-5, reads SQTIHQWPATLVQPVGSPLSLECTVEGTSNPNLYWYRQAAGRGLQLLFYSVGIGQISSEVPQNLSASRPQDRQFILSSKKLLLSDSGFYLCAWSSLLGGQPQHFGDGTRLSIL.

The chain is built from TRBV4-1 and TRBJ1-5; TRBD1 matches 8 bases. This CDR3 has 15 residues. In germline, CDR1 is MGHRA, CDR2 YSYEKL. V lost 3 bases and J lost 1; bases outside the gene matches: 2. The chain's CDR3 is CASSQDRVSNQPQHF. The CDR3 DNA reads TGCGCCAGCAGCCAGGACAGGGTAAGCAATCAGCCCCAGCATTTT.

This clone was seen only once. Additional DNA sequences in this sample encode the identical CDR3. This sequence joins TRBV30 and TRBJ1-5, with D maybe TRBD1 (5 bases). Germline CDR1 and CDR2: GTSNPN and SVGIG (reference sequence). V gave up 0 bases and J gave up 4 bases, with 7 bases separating them. This CDR3 comprises 13 residues. The CDR3 nucleotides are TGTGCCTGGAGTGTTCAGGGAAATCAGCCCCAGCATTTT. Translating it yields CAWSVQGNQPQHF.

The chain joins TRBV19 to TRBJ1-6; no firm D call. Trimming pared 8 bases from V and 6 bases from J, leaving 14 bases between. In germline, CDR1 is LNHDA, CDR2 SQIVND (reference sequence). The CDR3 length is 14 residues. The DNA of the CDR3 is TGTGCCAGTGAGGGCGGGCAGACTAATTCACCCCTCCACTTT. Amino acid sequence: CASEGGQTNSPLHF.

The V gene is TRBV6-6, the J gene TRBJ2-5; D is perhaps TRBD1 (6 bases). Germline-derived CDR1 and CDR2 are MNHNY and SVGAGI (reference sequence). Deletions cut 6 bases from V and 5 bases from J, with 16 bases between. The CDR3 totals 14 residues. The CDR3 coding sequence is TGTGCCAGCAGACCCCCCGGGACACCTGAGACCCAGTACTTC. Residues: CASRPPGTPETQYF.

CDR3 in amino acids: CASSQDHAGVGELFF. CDR3 DNA: TGTGCCAGCAGCCAAGATCATGCCGGAGTCGGGGAGCTGTTTTTT. The chain joins TRBV14 to TRBJ2-2; no clear D. The CDR3 is 15 residues long. Germline CDR1 SGHDN, CDR2 FVKESK. The V end was cut by 0 bases, the J end by 7 bases, with 12 bases between.

V and J are TRBV7-9 and TRBJ2-1; TRBD2 matches at 8 bases. The V segment lost 2 bases and the J segment 8 bases; nucleotides outside the gene matches: 11. CDR3 length equals 16 residues. The V gene's germline CDR1 is SEHNR and CDR2 FQNEAQ (reference sequence). The CDR3: CASSLLLGAGAYEQFF. CDR3 coding DNA: TGTGCCAGCAGCTTACTCCTAGGAGCGGGAGCATATGAGCAGTTCTTC.

The V and J genes are TRBV18 and TRBJ1-1, with D possibly matching TRBD1 (5 bases). The CDR3 is made up of 15 amino acids. CDR1 and CDR2 from the germline V gene are KGHSH and LQKENI. Deletions cut 4 bases from V and 0 bases from J, with 12 bases between. The CDR3 sequence: CASSLAQGLNTEAFF. The CDR3 DNA reads TGTGCCAGCTCACTTGCGCAGGGCCTGAACACTGAAGCTTTCTTT.

J is TRBJ2-4 and V is TRBV20-1; TRBD2 aligns across 7 bases. The junction had 8 bases not matched to a gene; V was cut back by 3 bases and J by 6 bases. The CDR3 is 14 residues long. Germline V gene lookup returns CDR1 DFQATT and CDR2 SNEGSKA (reference sequence). The CDR3 nucleotides are TGCAGTGCTAGTCAGGGTGGGGGGGTAAACATTCAGTACTTC. Translated: CSASQGGGVNIQYF.

V and J are TRBV19 and TRBJ2-7; D is possibly TRBD2 (5 bases). The germline V gene encodes CDR1 LNHDA and CDR2 SQIVND (reference sequence). V dropped 3 bases and J dropped 2 bases, with 11 bases sitting between them. This CDR3 has 14 amino acids. The DNA of the CDR3 is TGTGCCAGTAGTATGAGGGAGAGGCCCTACGAGCAGTACTTC. This gives the protein CASSMRERPYEQYF.

The chain joins TRBV3-1 (or the pseudogene TRBV3-2) to TRBJ1-3, with 7 bases identical to TRBD1. V shed 1 base and J 2 bases; nucleotides not matched to a gene: 5. The CDR3 consists of 16 residues. Germline CDR1 is LGHDT and CDR2 is YNNKEL (reference sequence). CDR3 residues: CASSQVPGGAGNTIYF. The CDR3 nucleotides are TGTGCCAGCAGCCAAGTCCCAGGGGGAGCTGGAAACACCATATATTTT.

The chain joins TRBV25-1 to TRBJ2-1; unclear D gene. V was cut by 6 bases and J by 0 bases, with 12 bases left in between. The germline gives CDR1 MGHDK, CDR2 SYGVNS. CDR3 length: 15 amino acids. This chain's CDR3 is CASRGDASSYNEQFF. CDR3 DNA: TGTGCCAGCAGAGGAGACGCAAGCTCCTACAATGAGCAGTTCTTC. Full variable domain (remainder filled in from reference TRBV25-1 and TRBJ2-1): EADIYQTPRYLVIGTGKKITLECSQTMGHDKMYWYQQDPGMELHLIHYSYGVNSTEKGDLSSESTVSRIRTEHFPLTLESARPSHTSQYLCASRGDASSYNEQFFGPGTRLTVL.

The chain uses TRBV5-1 and TRBJ2-2, with D maybe TRBD2 (5 bases). V lost 0 bases and J 3 bases, leaving 9 bases between the germline ends. The CDR3 covers 15 residues. CDR1 and CDR2 from the germline V gene are SGHRS and YFSETQ. The CDR3 DNA is TGCGCCAGCAGCTTGGTTGGGAGTGACACCGGGGAGCTGTTTTTT. This translates into CASSLVGSDTGELFF.

This clone was counted once. The rearrangement joins TRBV5-1 to TRBJ2-6; 8 bases align to TRBD1. The trim removed 1 base at V and 0 bases at J, leaving 3 bases unmatched. CDR3 length: 17 residues. Per germline, CDR1 SGHRS and CDR2 YFSETQ. The CDR3 protein is CASSLFGQGSGANVLTF. In nucleotides, the CDR3 is TGCGCCAGCAGCTTGTTTGGACAGGGCTCTGGGGCCAACGTCCTGACTTTC. Drawing the rest from reference TRBV5-1 and TRBJ2-6, the complete variable domain is KAGVTQTPRYLIKTRGQQVTLSCSPISGHRSVSWYQQTPGQGLQFLFEYFSETQRNKGNFPGRFSGRQFSNSRSEMNVSTLELGDSALYLCASSLFGQGSGANVLTFGAGSRLTVL.

The chain recombines TRBV30 with TRBJ2-3, with a possible D match to TRBD2 (6 bases). This CDR3 has 14 residues. V dropped 2 bases and J dropped 7 bases, with 16 bases sitting between them. Germline CDR1 is GTSNPN and CDR2 is SVGIG (reference sequence). CDR3 sequence: CAWSMTRKGYTQYF. CDR3 in DNA: TGTGCCTGGAGTATGACTAGGAAGGGGTATACGCAGTATTTT.

The chain links TRBV7-8 to TRBJ1-5; D not resolved. The germline V gene has CDR1 SGHVS and CDR2 FQNEAQ. The CDR3 runs to 14 residues. V lost 1 base and J 6 bases, leaving 10 bases between the germline ends. The CDR3 DNA sequence: TGTGCCAGCAGCTTAGTATTGAGCGGTCAGCCCCAGCATTTT. Its protein product is CASSLVLSGQPQHF. Complete variable domain (other parts from reference TRBV7-8 and TRBJ1-5): GAGVSQSPRYKVAKRGQDVALRCDPISGHVSLFWYQQALGQGPEFLTYFQNEAQLDKSGLPSDRFFAERPEGSVSTLKIQRTQQEDSAVYLCASSLVLSGQPQHFGDGTRLSIL.

The CDR3 nucleotides read TGCGCCAGCAGCACTTCTAGCGGGATCTACAATGAGCAGTTCTTC. This translates into CASSTSSGIYNEQFF. The chain carries TRBV5-1 and TRBJ2-1; 9 nucleotides match TRBD2. The CDR3 spans 15 residues. J gave up 3 bases and V 4 bases, and 5 bases lay outside the gene matches. The germline V gene has CDR1 SGHRS and CDR2 YFSETQ.